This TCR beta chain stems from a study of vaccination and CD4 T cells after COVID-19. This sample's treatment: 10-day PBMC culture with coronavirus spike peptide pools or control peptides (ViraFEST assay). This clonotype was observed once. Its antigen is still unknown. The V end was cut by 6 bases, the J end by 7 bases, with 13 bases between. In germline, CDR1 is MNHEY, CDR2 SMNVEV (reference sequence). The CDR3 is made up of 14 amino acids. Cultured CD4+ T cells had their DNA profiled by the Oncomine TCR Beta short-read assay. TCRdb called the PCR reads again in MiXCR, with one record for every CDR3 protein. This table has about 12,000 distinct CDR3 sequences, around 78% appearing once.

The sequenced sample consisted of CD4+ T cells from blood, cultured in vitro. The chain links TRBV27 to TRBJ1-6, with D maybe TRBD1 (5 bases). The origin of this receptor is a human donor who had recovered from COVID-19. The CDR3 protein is CASSIQGANSPLHF. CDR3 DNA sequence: TGTGCCAGCAGCATCCAGGGAGCCAATTCACCCCTCCACTTT.